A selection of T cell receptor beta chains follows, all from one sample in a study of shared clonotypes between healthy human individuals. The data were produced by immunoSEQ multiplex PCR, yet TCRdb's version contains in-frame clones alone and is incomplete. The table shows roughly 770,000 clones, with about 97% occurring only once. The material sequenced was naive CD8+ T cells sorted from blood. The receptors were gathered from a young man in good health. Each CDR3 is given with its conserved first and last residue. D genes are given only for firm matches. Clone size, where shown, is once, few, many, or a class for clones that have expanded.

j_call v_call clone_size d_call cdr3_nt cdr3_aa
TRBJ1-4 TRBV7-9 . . TGTGCCAGCAGCCCCCCTACGTACAGTGAAAAACTGTTTTTT CASSPPTYSEKLFF
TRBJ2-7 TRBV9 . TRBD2 TGTGCCAGCAGCGAGGAGCGGGGGCCTTCCTACGAGCAGTACTTC CASSEERGPSYEQYF
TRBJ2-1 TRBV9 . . TGTGCCAGCAGCGCCAAGCGGATAGGGTCCTACAATGAGCAGTTCTTC CASSAKRIGSYNEQFF
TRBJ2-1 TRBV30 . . TGTGCCTGGAGTGTAGGTTCAGGGGAAAATGAGCAGTTCTTC CAWSVGSGENEQFF
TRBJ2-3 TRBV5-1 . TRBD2 TGCGCCAGCAGCTTGGTACTAGCGGGATTCACAGATACGCAGTATTTT CASSLVLAGFTDTQYF
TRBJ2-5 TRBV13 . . TGTGCCAGCAGCCTCGGGCTTCAAGAGACCCAGTACTTC CASSLGLQETQYF
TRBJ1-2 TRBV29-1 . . TGCAGCGCCGAGGGTTTAGGCTATGGCTACACCTTC CSAEGLGYGYTF
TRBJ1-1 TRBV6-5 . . TGTGCCAGTCATACCGGGACACAGAACACTGAAGCTTTCTTT CASHTGTQNTEAFF
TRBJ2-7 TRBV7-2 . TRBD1 TGTGCCAGCAGCGTGGGACAGGGTACCGACGAGCAGTACTTC CASSVGQGTDEQYF
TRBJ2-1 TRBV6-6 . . TGTGCCAGCAGTTACTCAGAGCCCTCCTACAATGAGCAGTTCTTC CASSYSEPSYNEQFF
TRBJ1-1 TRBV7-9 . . TGTGCCAGCAGCTTAGGGGGAGAGGAAGCTTTCTTT CASSLGGEEAFF
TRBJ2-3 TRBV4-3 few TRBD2 TGCGCCAGCAGCCAAGATCTAGCGGGAGTAACAGATACGCAGTATTTT CASSQDLAGVTDTQYF
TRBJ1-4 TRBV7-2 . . TGTGCCAGCAGCCCCCGACTGGATGGGGGGAAACTGTTTTTT CASSPRLDGGKLFF
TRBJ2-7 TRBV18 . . TGTGCCAGCTCATCCTCGACAGGTATCTCCTACGAGCAGTACTTC CASSSSTGISYEQYF
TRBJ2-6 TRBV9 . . TGTGCCAGCAGCATACGGGACCCCCAAGGCTCTGGGGCCAACGTCCTGACTTTC CASSIRDPQGSGANVLTF
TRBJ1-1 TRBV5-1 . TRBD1 TGCGCCAGCAGCCAGGGACAGGGTGGTTGGACTGAAGCTTTCTTT CASSQGQGGWTEAFF
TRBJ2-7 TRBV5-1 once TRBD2 TGCGCCAGCAGCCGATCCGGGACTAGCGCACCCTACGAGCAGTACTTC CASSRSGTSAPYEQYF
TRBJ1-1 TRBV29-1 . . TGCAGCGTTGAAGATTGGAAGAACACTGAAGCTTTCTTT CSVEDWKNTEAFF
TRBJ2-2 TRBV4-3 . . TGCGCCAGCAGCCAAGATCGGAGGACGGGAGCTGGGACCGGGGAGCTGTTTTTT CASSQDRRTGAGTGELFF
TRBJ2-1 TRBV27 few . TGTGCCAGCAGTTTGGGCGGGAATGAGCAGTTCTTC CASSLGGNEQFF
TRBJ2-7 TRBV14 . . TGTGCCAGCAGCCGGAGGGGCGGCCCACCCTACGAGCAGTACTTC CASSRRGGPPYEQYF
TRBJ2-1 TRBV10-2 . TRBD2 TGCGCCAGCAGTGAATCAAGCGGGGTATACAATGAGCAGTTCTTC CASSESSGVYNEQFF
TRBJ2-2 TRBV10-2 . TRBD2 TGCGCCAGCAGGACCCTCGTTTTCGGCCGGGGCGGGAGTGAGCTAACGAACACCGGGGAGCTGTTTTTT CASRTLVFGRGGSELTNTGELFF
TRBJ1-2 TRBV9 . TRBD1 TGTGCCAGCAGCGTTTCTCGGACAGGGATCAACTATGGCTACACCTTC CASSVSRTGINYGYTF
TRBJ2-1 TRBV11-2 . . TGTGCCAGCAGCTCTTCTTTTGATTATCAGTTCTTC CASSSSFDYQFF
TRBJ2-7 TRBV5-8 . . TGTGCCAGCAGCATCCCGGGACACCCGATAATCGAGCAGTACTTC CASSIPGHPIIEQYF
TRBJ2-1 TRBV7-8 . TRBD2 TGTGCCAGCAGCTCTAGCGGGAGTTACAATGAGCAGTTCTTC CASSSSGSYNEQFF
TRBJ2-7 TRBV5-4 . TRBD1 TGTGCCAGCAGCACGACAGGGAAGAACTACGAGCAGTACTTC CASSTTGKNYEQYF
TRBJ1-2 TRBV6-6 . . TGTGCCAGCAGTTACTCAGAGCTGGGCTACACCTTC CASSYSELGYTF
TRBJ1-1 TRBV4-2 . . TGTGCCAGCAGCCAAGGGGGTGAAGCTTTCTTT CASSQGGEAFF
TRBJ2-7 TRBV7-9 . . TGTGCCAGCAGCTGGACCCAGCCCTACGAGCAGTACTTC CASSWTQPYEQYF
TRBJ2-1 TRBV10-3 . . TGTGCCATCAGTGAAGAGGGAAGGGATGAGCAGTTCTTC CAISEEGRDEQFF